One sample yielded the 19 T cell receptor beta chains listed below, sequenced in a study of blood T cell repertoires in COVID-19. Method: immunoSEQ multiplex PCR; TCRdb's copy keeps in-frame clones and lacks some. The table has about 220,000 clones, about 87% seen once. Sequencing input: PBMCs or T cells enriched from blood (not recorded which). The origin of the receptors is a woman aged 25 to 39 who had recovered from COVID-19.

The rearrangement links TRBV6-5 to TRBJ1-1; 7 nucleotides match TRBD1. V shed 5 bases and J 3 bases; nucleotides not matched to a gene: 9. The CDR3 spans 15 residues. Germline V gives CDR1 MNHEY, CDR2 SVGAGI. This CDR3 reads CASSISRQGYTEAFF. Here the CDR3 DNA reads TGTGCCAGCAGTATAAGCAGACAGGGATACACTGAAGCTTTCTTT.

This rearrangement joins TRBV10-3 to TRBJ1-1; tentative D call: TRBD1 (5 bases). Germline V CDR1 and CDR2: ENHRY, SYGVKD. CDR3 size: 14 residues. V was shortened by 8 bases and J by 0 bases, with 13 bases between the two germline ends. In DNA, the CDR3 is TGTGCCATCTCAGGGTCGAGTTTGAACACTGAAGCTTTCTTT. Protein: CAISGSSLNTEAFF.

The gene calls are TRBV12-3 or TRBV12-4 and TRBJ2-1; D is perhaps TRBD1 (6 bases). Trimming left V 6 bases short and J 4 bases short, with 10 bases between. The CDR3 is 13 amino acids. The CDR3 is CASRADRYNEQFF. The CDR3 DNA sequence: TGTGCCAGCAGAGCGGACAGATACAATGAGCAGTTCTTC.

The V and J genes are TRBV7-9 and TRBJ2-7; 10 nucleotides agree with TRBD1. Per the germline V gene, CDR1 is SEHNR and CDR2 is FQNEAQ (reference sequence). There are 15 residues in the CDR3. The V and J ends lost 5 bases and 4 bases, in that order; junction bases with no gene match: 8. The CDR3 spells CASSHQDRGTYEQYF. DNA of the CDR3: TGTGCCAGCAGCCACCAGGACAGGGGGACGTACGAGCAGTACTTC.

The chain uses TRBV5-1 and TRBJ1-1; D not certain. Germline lookup yields CDR1 SGHRS and CDR2 YFSETQ. The V and J ends lost 4 bases and 2 bases respectively, with 12 bases between them. The CDR3 is 14 amino acids. This chain's CDR3 is CASSVSTTNTEAFF. The CDR3 DNA follows: TGCGCCAGCAGCGTATCGACAACTAACACTGAAGCTTTCTTT.

V usage is TRBV4-1 and J usage is TRBJ2-7, with D unresolved. Germline V gives CDR1 MGHRA, CDR2 YSYEKL. This CDR3 is 15 amino acids long. The V end was cut by 1 base, the J end by 2 bases, with 12 bases between. The CDR3 DNA is TGCGCCAGCAGCCAAGGGATGGGCCGTACCTACGAGCAGTACTTC. Protein product: CASSQGMGRTYEQYF.

The chain combines TRBV2 with TRBJ1-2, with D unresolved. The CDR3 loop spans 13 amino acids. Per germline, CDR1 SNHLY and CDR2 FYNNEI. Between the trimmed V and J ends, which lost 2 bases and 4 bases, there was a span of 8 bases. CDR3 loop: CASSEMVSYGYTF. In nucleotides, the CDR3 is TGTGCCAGCAGTGAAATGGTGAGCTATGGCTACACCTTC.

The rearrangement uses TRBV3-1 (or the pseudogene TRBV3-2) and TRBJ2-1, with D perhaps TRBD2 (6 bases). The germline V gene encodes CDR1 LGHDT and CDR2 YNNKEL (reference sequence). The V end lost 1 base, the J end lost 3 bases, and 13 bases lay between the germline ends. CDR3 length: 16 residues. The CDR3 loop reads CASSQAGVEFYNEQFF. In DNA form, the CDR3 reads TGTGCCAGCAGCCAAGCGGGGGTCGAGTTCTACAATGAGCAGTTCTTC.

J is TRBJ1-6 and V is TRBV10-3; 7 bases are shared with TRBD1. J gave up 9 bases and V 2 bases, and 7 bases lay outside the gene matches. Looked up from germline, CDR1 is ENHRY and CDR2 is SYGVKD. The CDR3 consists of 15 residues. In DNA form, the CDR3 reads TGTGCCATCAGTGAGGGGCAGGGGGTTTTTTCACCCCTCCACTTT. It encodes CAISEGQGVFSPLHF.

This rearrangement joins TRBV9 to TRBJ2-7; TRBD1 is a possible D gene (6 bases). The germline V gene encodes CDR1 SGDLS and CDR2 YYNGEE. The CDR3 totals 13 residues. V lost 0 bases and J lost 3, with 7 bases in between. The DNA of the CDR3 is TGTGCCAGCAGCGTAGAGGACAGCTACGAGCAGTACTTC. As protein: CASSVEDSYEQYF.

This clone occurred a few times. This chain connects TRBV4-2 to TRBJ2-1; TRBD2 matches at 9 bases. The V gene end was trimmed by 1 base and the J gene end by 4 bases; junction bases not matched to a gene: 2. The CDR3 sequence is 15 residues long. CDR1 and CDR2 (germline): LGHNA, YNFKEQ. CDR3 bases: TGTGCCAGCAGCCAAGTAGCGGGGGAGTACAATGAGCAGTTCTTC. Translated: CASSQVAGEYNEQFF.

This chain links TRBV3-1 (or the pseudogene TRBV3-2) with TRBJ2-7; a possible D gene is TRBD1 (7 bases). The length of the CDR3 is 15 residues. Germline V gene data show CDR1 as LGHDT and CDR2 as YNNKEL (reference sequence). V was pared by 4 bases and J by 0 bases, with 13 bases between. Here the CDR3 reads CASSPGGGLSYEQYF. DNA for the CDR3: TGTGCCAGCAGCCCAGGAGGGGGCCTCTCCTACGAGCAGTACTTC.

The CDR3 loop reads CASRDYSVLNTEAFF. The CDR3 nucleotides read TGTGCCAGCAGGGACTACAGCGTCTTGAACACTGAAGCTTTCTTT. This chain connects TRBV13 to TRBJ1-1; no definite D call. Per germline, CDR1 PRHDT and CDR2 FYEKMQ (reference sequence). Trimming shortened V by 6 bases and J by 0 bases, and 14 bases separated the two germline ends. This CDR3 comprises 15 residues.

The DNA for the CDR3 is TGTGCCAGCAGCCAACCCACTCGTTTAGTGACCCAGTACTTC. As protein: CASSQPTRLVTQYF. The chain uses TRBV7-3 and TRBJ2-5; D is ambiguous. Germline lookup yields CDR1 SGHTA and CDR2 FQGTGA. V lost 5 bases and J 7 bases, leaving 17 bases between the germline ends. CDR3 length equals 14 residues.

The V gene is TRBV7-3, the J gene TRBJ1-1; 7 nucleotides align to TRBD1. With 2 bases clipped from V and 4 bases from J, the junction kept 1 base outside the gene matches. The germline V gene has CDR1 SGHTA and CDR2 FQGTGA. The CDR3 has 13 residues. CDR3 sequence: CASSLSGGTEAFF. As DNA, the CDR3 is TGTGCCAGCAGCTTATCAGGGGGCACTGAAGCTTTCTTT.

V gene TRBV28 combines with J gene TRBJ1-1; maybe TRBD1 (6 bases). V lost 8 bases and J 0 bases, leaving 10 bases between the germline ends. This CDR3 spans 13 amino acids. Germline loops: CDR1 MDHEN, CDR2 SYDVKM. The DNA for the CDR3 is TGTGCCAGCTCTGGGACAATGAACACTGAAGCTTTCTTT. It specifies CASSGTMNTEAFF.

Only a few counts were recorded for this clone. The chain recombines TRBV3-1 (or the pseudogene TRBV3-2) with TRBJ1-5; D is ambiguous. V was pared by 4 bases and J by 5 bases, with 12 bases between. This CDR3 region has 14 residues. Germline V CDR1 and CDR2: LGHDT, YNNKEL (reference sequence). The CDR3 DNA sequence: TGTGCCAGCAGCCTACAGAGGGTTGATCAGCCCCAGCATTTT. Residues: CASSLQRVDQPQHF.

The count of this clone is one. The chain combines TRBV7-3 with TRBJ2-2; D not certain. V lost 1 base, J lost 2 bases, and 14 bases lay in between. The CDR3 runs 17 residues. Germline V gene sequence: CDR1 SGHTA, CDR2 FQGTGA. CDR3: CASSLKLSHRNTGELFF. The CDR3 DNA reads as TGTGCCAGCAGCTTAAAACTTTCTCACAGAAACACCGGGGAGCTGTTTTTT.

This clone was recorded a few times. The chain combines TRBV9 with TRBJ2-2, with D uncertain. CDR1 is SGDLS and CDR2 is YYNGEE in the germline V gene. V gave up 7 bases and J gave up 0 bases, with 10 bases separating them. The length of the CDR3 is 14 residues. The CDR3 loop reads CASRSEANTGELFF. The CDR3 nucleotides read TGTGCCAGCCGCTCAGAGGCGAACACCGGGGAGCTGTTTTTT.